The T cell receptor beta chain described here comes from a study of shared clonotypes between healthy human individuals. The study's findings and limits: Naive subsets generally had larger estimated richness than memory subsets.

The germline CDR1 and CDR2 sequences are SGHRS and YFSETQ. Trimming stripped 4 bases from V and 1 base from J, with 18 bases between. This CDR3 has 16 amino acids. Deep-level settings were used for running the assay. An even split of each subset's genomic DNA across several immunoSEQ plates was performed. Only in-frame clones appear in the TCRdb table, and some are missing; sequencing was by immunoSEQ multiplex PCR. The sample has 2 million to 3 million clones, just over 90% seen once. As to this clone: As yet, its antigen is unknown.

What was sequenced was naive CD4+ T cells sorted from blood. Subset of the sample: CD45RA+ positively selected. The rearrangement joins TRBV5-1 to TRBJ2-7, with D possibly being TRBD2 (6 bases). This clonotype was obtained from a man aged 18 to 29 in good health. The CDR3, as DNA: TGCGCCAGCAGCCCTTTAGGCCGGGGGAAATCCTACGAGCAGTACTTC. Amino acid sequence: CASSPLGRGKSYEQYF.